This entry features one TCR beta chain sequence. As yet, its antigen is unknown. This sample is drawn from a study of beta chain features in type 1 diabetes. Study overall: Cell yields, age and gender were similar between patients and healthy donors. Sorted cells from all samples, numbering 107,917,701, were examined.

Since all of the isolated RNA was reverse transcribed, expressed TCRB transcripts were what got sequenced. It was found that naive, central memory and regulatory T cell samples averaged around 3.5 million reads. The table came from immunoSEQ multiplex PCR; TCRdb's copy has only in-frame clones and leaves some out. In the table there are 600,000 to 750,000 clones, around an eighth of which are singletons. General study findings and limits: Among all four CD4+ subsets, Type 1 diabetes patients had TCRB CDR3s that were moderately but significantly shorter.

Germline CDR1 reads SNHLY; CDR2 reads FYNNEI. Trimming at V came to 10 bases and at J to 0 bases, leaving 7 bases not matched to a gene. The CDR3 consists of 14 residues. Each of the sorted populations had a purity greater than 98%. This receptor was taken from a man in his thirties or forties with type 1 diabetes. The sample was naive CD4+ T cells from blood. This chain uses TRBV2 with TRBJ2-7; 9 bases are shared with TRBD2. The CDR3: CATKAGGISYEQYF. The CDR3 nucleotides read TGTGCCACGAAGGCGGGAGGGATCTCCTACGAGCAGTACTTC.